Below are 30 T cell receptor beta chains sequenced from a single sample in a study of post-analysis software for immune sequencing data. cDNA libraries for TCR beta contained unique molecular identifiers. TCRdb called the PCR reads again in MiXCR, with one record for every CDR3 protein. The sample contains 650,000 to 900,000 distinct CDR3 sequences, about half of which appear only once. Overall study findings and caveats: TRBV segments more frequent in patients than in controls numbered about 5 and included TRBV5-6, TRBV5-1 and TRBV20-1.

Their specific antigens are unknown. The sample comprised blood. The receptors come from a girl under 18 with multiple sclerosis.

This clonotype was detected a few times. J is TRBJ2-1 and V is TRBV7-2; 11 positions match TRBD2. Unmatched junction bases numbered 6, after V lost 2 bases and J lost 9 bases. The germline gives CDR1 SGHTA, CDR2 FQGNSA. The CDR3 covers 15 residues. The CDR3 nucleotides are TGTGCCAGCAGCTTATCAGGGCTAGCGGGAGGTGAGCAGTTCTTC. Residues: CASSLSGLAGGEQFF.

The chain is built from TRBV4-1 and TRBJ2-1; D tentatively fits TRBD1 or TRBD2 (6 bases each). The CDR3 covers 16 residues. Trimming shortened V by 0 bases and J by 7 bases, and 16 bases separated the two germline ends. Per germline, CDR1 MGHRA and CDR2 YSYEKL. CDR3 loop: CASSQDRGALRNEQFF. The DNA for the CDR3 is TGCGCCAGCAGCCAAGATAGGGGGGCCCTTCGGAATGAGCAGTTCTTC.

This clonotype has only a few counts. The chain recombines TRBV7-2 with TRBJ2-7; possible D gene TRBD2, 6 bases. The CDR3 consists of 15 residues. Germline V gene data show CDR1 as SGHTA and CDR2 as FQGNSA. V dropped 7 bases and J dropped 0 bases, with 16 bases sitting between them. This CDR3 reads CASNPRSGLSYEQYF. The CDR3, as DNA: TGTGCCAGCAACCCCCGGAGCGGGCTCTCCTACGAGCAGTACTTC.

This clonotype occurred a few times. The chain recombines TRBV4-2 with TRBJ1-2; 9 bases match TRBD1. The ends lost 1 base at V and 6 bases at J; junction bases unmatched: 3. The length of the CDR3 is 14 residues. The V gene's germline CDR1 is LGHNA and CDR2 YNFKEQ. CDR3 nucleotide sequence: TGTGCCAGCAGCCAAGCGGGACAGGGTGATGGCTACACCTTC. Its protein product is CASSQAGQGDGYTF.

The chain links TRBV9 to TRBJ2-1, with unresolved D. Germline loops: CDR1 SGDLS, CDR2 YYNGEE. Trimming removed 1 base from V and 8 bases from J, with 10 bases in between. This CDR3 is 13 amino acids long. CDR3 in DNA: TGTGCCAGCAGCGTATACCCGTCGGATGAGCAGTTCTTC. This encodes CASSVYPSDEQFF.

This clonotype occurred a few times. V is TRBV5-5 and J is TRBJ1-2; D unresolved. Looked up from germline, CDR1 is SGHKS and CDR2 is YYEKEE (reference sequence). The CDR3 runs to 13 residues. V was clipped by 3 bases and J by 3 bases, with 9 bases between them. The CDR3 spells CASSSEAHYGYTF. Here the CDR3 DNA reads TGTGCCAGCAGCTCGGAGGCGCACTATGGCTACACCTTC.

This clonotype was seen at least ten times. The chain couples TRBV20-1 to TRBJ2-3, with D perhaps assigned TRBD1 or TRBD2 (5 bases each). Trimming took off 0 bases at V and 2 bases at J, with 15 bases between the two ends. The V gene's germline CDR1 is DFQATT and CDR2 SNEGSKA (reference sequence). CDR3 length: 16 residues. The CDR3 is CSARDPGPTNTDTQYF. CDR3 bases: TGCAGTGCTAGAGACCCGGGACCTACAAACACAGATACGCAGTATTTT.

The chain links TRBV20-1 to TRBJ2-7; D assignment may be TRBD1 or TRBD2 (5 bases each). Germline V CDR1 and CDR2: DFQATT, SNEGSKA (reference sequence). CDR3 length: 15 residues. V dropped 0 bases and J dropped 0 bases, with 12 bases sitting between them. CDR3 residues: CSARDGAGSSYEQYF. The CDR3 DNA reads as TGCAGTGCTAGAGATGGGGCGGGCAGCTCCTACGAGCAGTACTTC.

CDR3 protein: CASSQESGANVLTF. CDR3 DNA sequence: TGCGCCAGCAGCCAAGAAAGCGGGGCCAACGTCCTGACTTTC. The gene calls are TRBV4-3 and TRBJ2-6; D is undetermined. Germline CDR1 and CDR2: LGHNA and YSLEER. The CDR3 runs 14 residues. The ends were cut back, 0 bases at V and 4 bases at J, with 4 bases in the middle.

This clonotype was recorded a few times. This rearrangement joins TRBV7-9 to TRBJ2-3; D might be TRBD2 (5 bases). V was shortened by 5 bases and J by 4 bases, with 16 bases between the two germline ends. The CDR3 runs to 15 residues. CDR1 and CDR2 (germline): SEHNR, FQNEAQ (reference sequence). DNA of the CDR3: TGTGCCAGCAGCCGGAAGACGGGAATTTCAGATACGCAGTATTTT. Translated: CASSRKTGISDTQYF. Based on the CDR3 plus reference TRBV7-9 and TRBJ2-3, the full variable domain is DTGVSQNPRHKITKRGQNVTFRCDPISEHNRLYWYRQTLGQGPEFLTYFQNEAQLEKSRLLSDRFSAERPKGSFSTLEIQRTEQGDSAMYLCASSRKTGISDTQYFGPGTRLTVL.

This clonotype has just a few counts. This rearrangement joins TRBV20-1 to TRBJ2-4; 16 nucleotides align to TRBD2. Germline lookup yields CDR1 DFQATT and CDR2 SNEGSKA (reference sequence). V was pared by 5 bases and J by 7 bases, with 11 bases of the junction left unmatched. The CDR3 runs to 17 residues. The CDR3 nucleotides read TGCAGTGCTTCGGGACTAGCGGGAGGGCCCCCCACGAACATTCAGTACTTC. This sequence encodes CSASGLAGGPPTNIQYF.

The V call is TRBV6-1, the J call TRBJ1-1; D is uncertain. The CDR3 extends over 14 amino acids. Trimming removed 3 bases at V and 4 bases at J, with 12 bases between. Germline loops: CDR1 MNHNS, CDR2 SASEGT. For the CDR3, the DNA is TGTGCCAGCAGTGATGATAGGTTCGGCACTGAAGCTTTCTTT. Its protein product is CASSDDRFGTEAFF.

This clonotype was picked up a small number of times. The junction departs from the called germline gene at one end, perhaps through a read error. The chain combines TRBV4-3 with TRBJ1-2; 8 bases align to TRBD1. The CDR3 sequence is 15 residues long. CDR1 is LGHNA, CDR2 YSLEER, per germline. The CDR3: CASSQEGQGAYGYTF. Here the CDR3 DNA reads TGTGCCAGCAGCCAAGAAGGGCAGGGGGCCTATGGCTACACCTTC.

This clonotype was seen a few times. This chain uses TRBV19 with TRBJ2-1; possible D gene TRBD2, 5 bases. Germline V gene lookup returns CDR1 LNHDA and CDR2 SQIVND (reference sequence). The CDR3 is 14 residues long. The germline V and J ends were trimmed by 5 bases and 0 bases, with 8 bases remaining between them. The DNA of the CDR3 is TGTGCCAGTAGTTGGGAGAGCTCCTACAATGAGCAGTTCTTC. Protein product: CASSWESSYNEQFF.

The sample holds a few counts of this clonotype. V is TRBV12-3 or TRBV12-4 and J is TRBJ2-1; TRBD2 matches 12 bases. The V and J ends lost 6 bases and 3 bases, in that order; junction bases with no gene match: 6. The CDR3 loop spans 16 amino acids. The CDR3 region has the DNA TGTGCCAGCAGCTCTAGGACTAGCGGGGTCTACAATGAGCAGTTCTTC. This sequence encodes CASSSRTSGVYNEQFF.

The rearrangement uses TRBV9 and TRBJ2-1, with a weak D call TRBD2 (5 bases). This CDR3 has 15 amino acids. V was clipped by 0 bases and J by 5 bases, with 12 bases between them. The germline gives CDR1 SGDLS, CDR2 YYNGEE. The CDR3 region is CASSVGGSSNNEQFF. CDR3 coding DNA: TGTGCCAGCAGCGTAGGTGGGAGTAGCAACAATGAGCAGTTCTTC.

This chain links TRBV5-1 with TRBJ2-5; 10 bases are a match to TRBD2. In germline, CDR1 is SGHRS, CDR2 YFSETQ. V was clipped by 4 bases and J by 3 bases; unmatched bases: 6. There are 15 residues in the CDR3. Here the CDR3 reads CASSPGLARKETQYF. The DNA for the CDR3 is TGCGCCAGCAGCCCGGGACTAGCGAGAAAAGAGACCCAGTACTTC.

The chain couples TRBV9 to TRBJ2-1, with 14 nucleotides matching TRBD2. The J segment lost 2 bases and the V segment lost 0 bases, leaving 4 bases of the junction unmatched. The CDR3 sequence is 18 residues long. The germline V gene has CDR1 SGDLS and CDR2 YYNGEE. The CDR3 protein is CASSVETSGGAPYNEQFF. The CDR3 region has the DNA TGTGCCAGCAGCGTAGAGACTAGCGGGGGGGCCCCCTACAATGAGCAGTTCTTC.

The chain is built from TRBV29-1 and TRBJ2-7; 7 bases are shared with TRBD1. CDR1 SQVTM and CDR2 ANQGSEA come from the germline V gene. The length of the CDR3 is 13 residues. Trimming removed 5 bases from V and 7 bases from J; junction bases left unmatched: 11. The CDR3 DNA reads TGCAGCGTTAAAATTGTCCCAGGGGGTGAGCAGTACTTC. Protein sequence: CSVKIVPGGEQYF.

The V gene is TRBV3-1, the J gene TRBJ2-1, with TRBD2 matching over 10 bases. V was clipped by 0 bases and J by 6 bases; unmatched bases: 8. CDR1 LGHDT and CDR2 YNNKEL come from the germline V gene (reference sequence). There are 17 residues in the CDR3. CDR3 nucleotide sequence: TGTGCCAGCAGCCAAGATCCCCGGACTAGCGGCCTCAATGAGCAGTTCTTC. Its protein product is CASSQDPRTSGLNEQFF.

The genes are TRBV6-1 and TRBJ1-6; TRBD1 matches at 9 bases. The length of the CDR3 is 17 residues. Germline CDR1 reads MNHNS; CDR2 reads SASEGT. V gave up 7 bases and J gave up 10 bases; unmatched junction bases: 17. Here the CDR3 DNA reads TGTGCCAGCAACCCCCGGGACAGGGACGGGGTAGGATCACCCCTCCACTTT. Its protein product is CASNPRDRDGVGSPLHF.

Concerning this clonotype: A much larger clone differs from this one at a single base, so this may be a read error. The chain carries TRBV29-1 and TRBJ1-2, with 12 bases aligning to TRBD1. The CDR3 is 16 amino acids. CDR1 and CDR2 from the germline V gene are SQVTM and ANQGSEA. The chain's CDR3 is CGVEGHGTGGNYGYTF. The CDR3 DNA follows: TGCGGCGTTGAAGGCCACGGGACAGGGGGCAACTATGGCTACACCTTC. The full variable domain, with the rest looked up from reference TRBV29-1 and TRBJ1-2, is SAVISQKPSRDICQRGTSLTIQCQVDSQVTMMFWYRQQPGQSLTLIATANQGSEATYESGFVIDKFPISRPNLTFSTLTVSNMSPEDSSIYLCGVEGHGTGGNYGYTFGSGTRLTVV.

The chain employs TRBV5-1 and TRBJ2-7; maybe TRBD2 (6 bases). In germline, CDR1 is SGHRS, CDR2 YFSETQ. V was trimmed by 0 bases and J by 3 bases, leaving 10 bases between them. The length of the CDR3 is 14 residues. The CDR3 nucleotides are TGCGCCAGCAGCTTGGACGGCGGGGTCTACGAGCAGTACTTC. The encoded protein is CASSLDGGVYEQYF.

The chain is built from TRBV4-1 and TRBJ2-7; 7 bases agree with TRBD1. Germline V gives CDR1 MGHRA, CDR2 YSYEKL. V was pared by 2 bases and J by 3 bases, with 10 bases of the junction left unmatched. This CDR3 is built from 16 residues. The CDR3 loop is CASSQYRDRTHYEQYF. Written as DNA, the CDR3 is TGCGCCAGCAGCCAATACAGGGACAGAACCCACTACGAGCAGTACTTC.

V usage is TRBV5-1 and J usage is TRBJ2-7, with D perhaps assigned TRBD1 or TRBD2 (6 bases each). Trimming left V 4 bases short and J 2 bases short, with 19 bases between. The CDR3 extends over 16 amino acids. CDR1 and CDR2 (germline): SGHRS, YFSETQ. The CDR3 is CASSDPTGRWAYEQYF. DNA of the CDR3: TGCGCCAGCAGCGACCCCACAGGGAGGTGGGCCTACGAGCAGTACTTC.

In this sample, this clonotype turned up a few times. The junction departs from germline at one end; a sequencing error may be responsible. The V call is TRBV6-4, the J call TRBJ2-1; D is possibly TRBD2 (6 bases). Germline V gene sequence: CDR1 MRHNA, CDR2 SNTAGT. The CDR3 loop spans 14 amino acids. The CDR3 here is CARLEGGSYNEQVF. Here the CDR3 DNA reads TGTGCCCGCTTGGAGGGCGGTTCCTACAATGAGCAGGTCTTC.

This clonotype showed up just a few times. The gene calls are TRBV7-9 and TRBJ1-5, with D possibly being TRBD1 (5 bases). V lost 5 bases and J lost 11, with 19 bases in between. Germline CDR1 SEHNR, CDR2 FQNEAQ (reference sequence). The CDR3 runs to 14 residues. The CDR3 sequence: CASSDRDGGGTQHF. In nucleotides, the CDR3 is TGTGCCAGCAGCGACCGGGACGGCGGTGGGACCCAGCATTTT.

The J gene is TRBJ2-3, the V gene TRBV12-3 or TRBV12-4, with 8 positions matching TRBD2. The V and J ends lost 2 bases and 0 bases, in that order; junction bases with no gene match: 4. The CDR3 loop spans 16 amino acids. CDR3 loop: CASSLSRLASTDTQYF. The CDR3 DNA sequence: TGTGCCAGCAGTTTATCCCGACTAGCGAGCACAGATACGCAGTATTTT.

The table lists this clonotype with a few counts. The V gene is TRBV7-2, the J gene TRBJ2-3; TRBD2 aligns across 7 bases. Unmatched junction bases numbered 5, after V lost 3 bases and J lost 2 bases. CDR3 size: 15 residues. Germline assignment: CDR1 SGHTA and CDR2 FQGNSA. CDR3 DNA sequence: TGTGCCAGCAGCTTTACTAGCGCGAACACAGATACGCAGTATTTT. Its protein product is CASSFTSANTDTQYF.

There are a few counts of this clonotype. The rearrangement joins TRBV27 to TRBJ2-6; D remains ambiguous. The V end lost 5 bases, the J end lost 0 bases, and 29 bases lay between the germline ends. Germline CDR1 is MNHEY and CDR2 is SMNVEV (reference sequence). The CDR3 is 22 residues long. CDR3 DNA: TGTGCCAGCAGTCCGCTTCTTGAGTTAAAGGAATTTTCCTCCTCTGGGGCCAACGTCCTGACTTTC. Translation: CASSPLLELKEFSSSGANVLTF.